This passage covers 23 T cell receptor beta chains from one sample sequenced in a study of Graves' ophthalmopathy and Graves' hyperthyroidism. Amplified TCR beta CDR3 regions were obtained using RNA transcripts as template. First-round RT-PCR used HTBI primers; second-round multiplex PCR followed. TCRdb reprocessed the multiplex PCR reads with MiXCR, giving one entry per CDR3 protein. The sample holds some 750,000 distinct CDR3 sequences, around 40% seen once. The specimen sequenced was peripheral blood. These receptors all stem from an adult man with Graves' ophthalmopathy.

This clonotype occurred many times. The CDR3 here is CATSPDLRWESNQPQHF. In nucleotides, the CDR3 is TGTGCCACCAGTCCCGATCTCCGATGGGAAAGCAATCAGCCCCAGCATTTT. The chain recombines TRBV24-1 with TRBJ1-5; no definite D call. The length of the CDR3 is 17 residues. V gave up 6 bases and J gave up 1 base, with 18 bases separating them. Germline CDR1 and CDR2: KGHDR and SFDVKD.

This clonotype was seen at least ten times. The chain links TRBV2 to TRBJ1-2, with a possible D match to TRBD1 (5 bases). Germline-derived CDR1 and CDR2 are SNHLY and FYNNEI. Trimming removed 3 bases from V and 8 bases from J, with 13 bases in between. The length of the CDR3 is 13 residues. This chain's CDR3 is CASSEGQMGGYTF. The CDR3 coding sequence is TGTGCCAGCAGTGAGGGGCAGATGGGAGGCTACACCTTC. The variable domain in full, with the rest retrieved from reference TRBV2 and TRBJ1-2, is EPEVTQTPSHQVTQMGQEVILRCVPISNHLYFYWYRQILGQKVEFLVSFYNNEISEKSEIFDDQFSVERPDGSNFTLKIRSTKLEDSAMYFCASSEGQMGGYTFGSGTRLTVV.

J is TRBJ2-6 and V is TRBV29-1; 10 bases align to TRBD2. Germline lookup yields CDR1 SQVTM and CDR2 ANQGSEA. The CDR3 covers 16 residues. J gave up 3 bases and V 5 bases, and 7 bases lay outside the gene matches. CDR3 protein: CSVSTSGAYGANVLTF. CDR3 nucleotide sequence: TGCAGCGTTTCAACTAGCGGGGCGTATGGGGCCAACGTCCTGACTTTC.

The V call is TRBV7-9, the J call TRBJ1-4; no clear D gene. This CDR3 is 15 amino acids long. V lost 3 bases, J lost 0 bases, and 8 bases lay in between. CDR1 and CDR2 (germline): SEHNR, FQNEAQ (reference sequence). The DNA for the CDR3 is TGTGCCAGCAGCTTCGGGTTTTCAACTAATGAAAAACTGTTTTTT. This codes for CASSFGFSTNEKLFF.

In this sample, this clonotype turned up many times. This chain uses TRBV7-9 with TRBJ1-2, with TRBD1 as a possible D gene (5 bases). CDR3 length: 14 amino acids. Looked up from germline, CDR1 is SEHNR and CDR2 is FQNEAQ (reference sequence). V was shortened by 0 bases and J by 5 bases, with 10 bases between the two germline ends. CDR3 sequence (DNA): TGTGCCAGCAGCTTAGCGACAGATAGGTATGGCTACACCTTC. Amino acid sequence: CASSLATDRYGYTF.

This clonotype was recorded many times. The chain is built from TRBV20-1 and TRBJ1-5; D is undetermined. Trimming cost V 0 bases and J 9 bases, with 9 bases left between them. The length of the CDR3 is 12 residues. Germline-derived CDR1 and CDR2 are DFQATT and SNEGSKA (reference sequence). The CDR3 DNA reads TGCAGTGCTAGAGATCCCCCAGGGCCCCAGCATTTT. It encodes CSARDPPGPQHF.

V usage is TRBV25-1 and J usage is TRBJ1-2; the match to TRBD1 covers 8 bases. The V gene's germline CDR1 is MGHDK and CDR2 SYGVNS. Trimming at V came to 8 bases and at J to 8 bases, leaving 13 bases not matched to a gene. CDR3 length: 14 residues. CDR3 residues: CASSPPGQAVGYTF. The CDR3 DNA reads TGTGCCAGCTCACCACCGGGACAGGCTGTAGGCTACACCTTC.

In its sample, this clonotype was seen many times. The J gene is TRBJ1-2, the V gene TRBV7-9; TRBD1 matches 9 bases. Germline lookup yields CDR1 SEHNR and CDR2 FQNEAQ (reference sequence). J was trimmed by 1 base and V by 3 bases; bases with no gene match: 3. The CDR3 totals 15 residues. Here the CDR3 reads CASSLGQGGNYGYTF. The CDR3 coding sequence is TGTGCCAGCAGCTTGGGACAGGGAGGTAACTATGGCTACACCTTC.

The sample holds many counts of this clonotype. The chain recombines TRBV29-1 with TRBJ1-1; D gene unclear. V was shortened by 2 bases and J by 2 bases, with 9 bases between the two germline ends. CDR1 SQVTM and CDR2 ANQGSEA come from the germline V gene. CDR3 length: 13 amino acids. This CDR3 reads CSVEPQINTEAFF. CDR3 DNA sequence: TGCAGCGTTGAACCACAGATCAACACTGAAGCTTTCTTT. The full variable domain, rest sourced from reference TRBV29-1 and TRBJ1-1, is SAVISQKPSRDICQRGTSLTIQCQVDSQVTMMFWYRQQPGQSLTLIATANQGSEATYESGFVIDKFPISRPNLTFSTLTVSNMSPEDSSIYLCSVEPQINTEAFFGQGTRLTVV.

There are a few counts of this clonotype. V and J are TRBV20-1 and TRBJ1-2; 9 positions agree with TRBD1. Germline V CDR1 and CDR2: DFQATT, SNEGSKA (reference sequence). This CDR3 contains 13 residues. The V segment lost 6 bases and the J segment 4 bases; nucleotides outside the gene matches: 6. CDR3 coding DNA: TGCAGTGCACGCCCGACAGGGGGCTATGGCTACACCTTC. This codes for CSARPTGGYGYTF.

This clonotype was detected many times. The rearrangement uses TRBV10-3 and TRBJ2-6, with a possible D match to TRBD1 (6 bases). V lost 4 bases and J 0 bases, leaving 13 bases between the germline ends. The CDR3 consists of 17 residues. Per germline, CDR1 ENHRY and CDR2 SYGVKD. This CDR3 is CAISGDTISSGANVLTF. The DNA for the CDR3 is TGTGCCATCAGTGGGGACACCATATCCTCTGGGGCCAACGTCCTGACTTTC.

This clonotype was counted many times. The CDR3 here is CASSITSGGETQYF. As DNA, the CDR3 is TGTGCCAGCAGCATTACTAGCGGTGGGGAGACCCAGTACTTC. The rearrangement links TRBV7-8 to TRBJ2-5; 8 bases align to TRBD2. The V gene's germline CDR1 is SGHVS and CDR2 FQNEAQ. V lost 5 bases, J lost 5 bases, and 7 bases stayed unmatched. CDR3 size: 14 residues. The full variable domain, completed using reference TRBV7-8 and TRBJ2-5, is GAGVSQSPRYKVAKRGQDVALRCDPISGHVSLFWYQQALGQGPEFLTYFQNEAQLDKSGLPSDRFFAERPEGSVSTLKIQRTQQEDSAVYLCASSITSGGETQYFGPGTRLLVL.

This clonotype came up many times. This chain connects TRBV10-3 to TRBJ1-5, with D tentatively TRBD1 (5 bases). CDR3 length: 13 residues. The V end was cut by 10 bases, the J end by 3 bases, with 13 bases between. The germline V gene has CDR1 ENHRY and CDR2 SYGVKD. CDR3 protein: CATRRGDNQPQHF. The CDR3 DNA is TGTGCCACACGGAGAGGGGACAATCAGCCCCAGCATTTT.

This clonotype showed up many times. The chain employs TRBV29-1 and TRBJ2-5, with D hard to call. Germline V gives CDR1 SQVTM, CDR2 ANQGSEA. This CDR3 has 16 residues. V was trimmed by 0 bases and J by 2 bases, leaving 16 bases between them. The CDR3 is CSVEDWVLGGQETQYF. The CDR3 DNA follows: TGCAGCGTTGAAGATTGGGTGCTAGGTGGGCAAGAGACCCAGTACTTC.

This clonotype was counted at least ten times. This sequence joins TRBV29-1 and TRBJ1-2, with 7 nucleotides matching TRBD1. The germline gives CDR1 SQVTM, CDR2 ANQGSEA. V gave up 5 bases and J gave up 5 bases; unmatched junction bases: 5. The CDR3 has 12 residues. CDR3 in amino acids: CSVLTGEYGYTF. The DNA of the CDR3 is TGCAGCGTTCTTACAGGGGAGTATGGCTACACCTTC. The variable domain in full, completed from reference TRBV29-1 and TRBJ1-2, reads SAVISQKPSRDICQRGTSLTIQCQVDSQVTMMFWYRQQPGQSLTLIATANQGSEATYESGFVIDKFPISRPNLTFSTLTVSNMSPEDSSIYLCSVLTGEYGYTFGSGTRLTVV.

Concerning this clonotype: Given the absence of the conserved phenylalanine or tryptophan at the CDR3 end, a read error is likely. The chain carries TRBV19 and TRBJ1-1, with 9 positions matching TRBD1. Germline V gene lookup returns CDR1 LNHDA and CDR2 SQIVND (reference sequence). J was trimmed by 3 bases and V by 5 bases; bases with no gene match: 7. The CDR3 extends over 15 amino acids. Here the CDR3 DNA reads TGTGCCAGTAGTCCTAGGGACAGGGCACACACTGAAGCTTTCCTT. Protein: CASSPRDRAHTEAFL.

The rearrangement links TRBV19 to TRBJ2-1, with 11 bases matching TRBD2. Germline CDR1 reads LNHDA; CDR2 reads SQIVND (reference sequence). V gave up 6 bases and J gave up 8 bases; unmatched junction bases: 6. The CDR3 is 14 residues long. The CDR3 loop reads CASREISGRDEQFF. The CDR3 nucleotides are TGTGCCAGTAGGGAGATTAGCGGGAGGGATGAGCAGTTCTTC. Looking up the rest from reference TRBV19 and TRBJ2-1 gives the full variable domain: DGGITQSPKYLFRKEGQNVTLSCEQNLNHDAMYWYRQDPGQGLRLIYYSQIVNDFQKGDIAEGYSVSREKKESFPLTVTSAQKNPTAFYLCASREISGRDEQFFGPGTRLTVL.

This chain joins TRBV11-1 and TRBJ2-7; the match to TRBD1 covers 8 bases. V gave up 2 bases and J gave up 5 bases; unmatched junction bases: 8. The CDR3 has 15 amino acids. The germline V gene encodes CDR1 SGHAT and CDR2 FQDESV (reference sequence). The CDR3 sequence is CASSLSQGAEDEQYF. As DNA, the CDR3 is TGTGCCAGCAGCTTATCGCAGGGGGCAGAGGACGAGCAGTACTTC.

This clonotype was observed many times. The chain carries TRBV20-1 and TRBJ2-7; tentatively, D is TRBD2 (6 bases). V was shortened by 7 bases and J by 2 bases, with 9 bases between the two germline ends. This CDR3 region has 11 residues. Germline V CDR1 and CDR2: DFQATT, SNEGSKA (reference sequence). The CDR3 sequence: CSGGGAYEQYF. As DNA, the CDR3 is TGCAGTGGCGGAGGGGCCTACGAGCAGTACTTC.

In its sample, this clonotype was seen many times. The gene calls are TRBV5-5 and TRBJ1-6; D unresolved. Looked up from germline, CDR1 is SGHKS and CDR2 is YYEKEE (reference sequence). The CDR3 consists of 12 residues. Trimming removed 3 bases at V and 7 bases at J, with 5 bases between. The CDR3 DNA reads TGTGCCAGCAGCTCAGCCAATTCACCCCTCCACTTT. Protein sequence: CASSSANSPLHF.

This clonotype showed up many times. The chain couples TRBV7-9 to TRBJ1-2; tentative D call: TRBD1 (6 bases). Germline assignment: CDR1 SEHNR and CDR2 FQNEAQ (reference sequence). The CDR3 runs 14 residues. V dropped 6 bases and J dropped 4 bases, with 15 bases sitting between them. The CDR3 DNA follows: TGTGCCAGCAGAAGGCTCTGGACAGTCTATGGCTACACCTTC. Translating it yields CASRRLWTVYGYTF. Complete variable domain (other parts from reference TRBV7-9 and TRBJ1-2): DTGVSQNPRHKITKRGQNVTFRCDPISEHNRLYWYRQTLGQGPEFLTYFQNEAQLEKSRLLSDRFSAERPKGSFSTLEIQRTEQGDSAMYLCASRRLWTVYGYTFGSGTRLTVV.

The chain carries TRBV7-6 and TRBJ2-7; 10 bases line up with TRBD2. This CDR3 region has 13 residues. Trimming removed 5 bases from V and 7 bases from J; junction bases left unmatched: 5. Germline V gives CDR1 SGHVS, CDR2 FNYEAQ. Here the CDR3 reads CASSPGLASEQYF. CDR3 in DNA: TGTGCCAGCAGCCCGGGACTAGCGAGTGAGCAGTACTTC.

This clonotype has at least ten counts. The rearrangement links TRBV29-1 to TRBJ1-1, with 7 nucleotides matching TRBD1. With V trimmed by 7 bases and J by 3 bases, 8 bases remained unmatched. The CDR3 contains 13 residues. Germline CDR1 is SQVTM and CDR2 is ANQGSEA. The CDR3 reads CSAGQAVYTEAFF. DNA of the CDR3: TGCAGCGCTGGACAGGCGGTTTACACTGAAGCTTTCTTT.